The entry below gives a single TCR beta chain sequence along with its context. Repertoires were generated with immunoSEQ multiplex PCR, while TCRdb's copy carries only in-frame clones and drops some. The profile shows some 2 million clones, 85% to 95% of them singletons. This entry belongs to a study of shared clonotypes between healthy human individuals. The healthy adult donors were HIV-negative and reported no recent acute infections or vaccinations. Deletions cut 5 bases from V and 2 bases from J, with 12 bases between. The CDR3 has 14 residues. The germline V gene encodes CDR1 SGHTA and CDR2 FQGNSA.

The chain joins TRBV7-2 to TRBJ2-5; D not certain. The sequenced sample was naive CD4+ T cells sorted from blood. Documented subset: CD45RA+ positively selected. This sequence was found in a man between 18 and 29 years old in good health. In DNA, the CDR3 is TGTGCCAGCAGCCCGCTTGGGTCTCAAGAGACCCAGTACTTC. This codes for CASSPLGSQETQYF.